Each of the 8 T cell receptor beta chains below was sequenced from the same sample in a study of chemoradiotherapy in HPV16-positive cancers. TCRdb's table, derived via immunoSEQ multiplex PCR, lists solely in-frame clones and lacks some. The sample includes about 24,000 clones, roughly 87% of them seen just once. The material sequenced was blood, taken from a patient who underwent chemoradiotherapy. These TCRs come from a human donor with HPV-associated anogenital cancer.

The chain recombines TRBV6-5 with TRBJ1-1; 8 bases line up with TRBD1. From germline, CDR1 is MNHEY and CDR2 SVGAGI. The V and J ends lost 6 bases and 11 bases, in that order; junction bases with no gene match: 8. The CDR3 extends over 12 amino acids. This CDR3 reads CASRPRRDRAFF. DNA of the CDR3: TGTGCCAGCAGACCCCGCCGGGACAGGGCTTTCTTT.

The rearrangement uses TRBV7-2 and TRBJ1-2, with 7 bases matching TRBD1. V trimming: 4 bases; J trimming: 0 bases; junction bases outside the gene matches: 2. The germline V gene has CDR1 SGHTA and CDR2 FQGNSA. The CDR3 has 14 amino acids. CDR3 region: CASSSDRANYGYTF. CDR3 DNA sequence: TGTGCCAGCAGCTCCGACAGGGCTAACTATGGCTACACCTTC.

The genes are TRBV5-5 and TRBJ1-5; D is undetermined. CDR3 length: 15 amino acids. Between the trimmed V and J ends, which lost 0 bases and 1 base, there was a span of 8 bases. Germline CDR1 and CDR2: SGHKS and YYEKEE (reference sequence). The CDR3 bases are TGTGCCAGCAGCTTGGGGACGTTGAGCAATCAGCCCCAGCATTTT. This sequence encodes CASSLGTLSNQPQHF.

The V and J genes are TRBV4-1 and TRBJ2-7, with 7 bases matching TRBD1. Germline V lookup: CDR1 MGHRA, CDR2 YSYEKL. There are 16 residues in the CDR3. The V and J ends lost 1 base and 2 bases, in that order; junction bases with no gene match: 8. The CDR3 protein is CASSQGSLDRTYEQYF. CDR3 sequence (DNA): TGCGCCAGCAGCCAAGGGTCATTGGACAGGACCTACGAGCAGTACTTC.

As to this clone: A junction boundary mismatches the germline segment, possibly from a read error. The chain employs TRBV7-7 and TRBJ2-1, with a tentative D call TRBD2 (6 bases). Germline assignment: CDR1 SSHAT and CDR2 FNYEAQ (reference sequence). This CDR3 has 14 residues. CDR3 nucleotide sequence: TGTGCTAGCAGCTTATCCTCGGGACTGGCTGAGCAGTTCTTC. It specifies CASSLSSGLAEQFF.

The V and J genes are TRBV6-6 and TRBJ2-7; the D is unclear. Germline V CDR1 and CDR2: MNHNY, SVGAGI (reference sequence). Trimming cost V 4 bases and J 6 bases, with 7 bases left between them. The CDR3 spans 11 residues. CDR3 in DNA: TGTGCCAGCAGTTCGGACCTCGAGCAGTACTTC. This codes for CASSSDLEQYF.

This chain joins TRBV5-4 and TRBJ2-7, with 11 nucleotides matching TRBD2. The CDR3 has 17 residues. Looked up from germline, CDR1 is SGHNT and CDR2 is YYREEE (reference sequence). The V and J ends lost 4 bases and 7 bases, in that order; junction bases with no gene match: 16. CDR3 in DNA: TGTGCCAGCAGCCCGCCGACCCTAGCGGGGGGCCTAAAAGAGCAGTACTTC. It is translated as CASSPPTLAGGLKEQYF. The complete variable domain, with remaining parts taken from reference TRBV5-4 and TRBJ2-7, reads ETGVTQSPTHLIKTRGQQVTLRCSSQSGHNTVSWYQQALGQGPQFIFQYYREEENGRGNFPPRFSGLQFPNYSSELNVNALELDDSALYLCASSPPTLAGGLKEQYFGPGTRLTVT.

In nucleotides, the CDR3 is TGTGCCAGCAGCTTAGGACAGGGGGCAGTTGGAAATCAGCCCCAGCATTTT. It codes for CASSLGQGAVGNQPQHF. The J gene is TRBJ1-5, the V gene TRBV7-4; 10 bases agree with TRBD1. The CDR3 contains 17 residues. From germline, CDR1 is SGHVT and CDR2 SQSDAQ. The ends lost 1 base at V and 4 bases at J; junction bases unmatched: 7.